This is a list of T cell receptor beta chains from one sample in a study of shared clonotypes between healthy human individuals. Sequenced by immunoSEQ multiplex PCR; TCRdb stores in-frame clones only, minus some. The sample has 1,500,000 or so clones; 98% are singletons. Sequencing was done on a sample of naive CD4+ T cells sorted from blood. The receptors derive from a man aged 30 to 39 in good health. Each CDR3 is given with its conserved first and last residue. Each record gives: V gene, D gene, J gene, CDR3 protein. A D gene is named only where the DNA matches it firmly.

TRBV15	TRBD1	TRBJ2-7	CATSRLTGQASYEQYF
TRBV2	-	TRBJ2-5	CASSVSETQYF
TRBV2	TRBD1	TRBJ2-1	CASSKRQGVYNEQFF
TRBV10-1	TRBD2	TRBJ2-5	CASSDSTSGVMTQYF
TRBV5-1	TRBD2	TRBJ2-1	CASSLARSGRDYNEQFF
TRBV11-2	TRBD2	TRBJ2-5	CASSFGTSGSQTQYF
TRBV2	TRBD2	TRBJ2-6	CASTYYSGRTGANVLTF
TRBV18	-	TRBJ2-5	CASSPQAGTQETQYF
TRBV7-6	-	TRBJ1-1	CASSLGGGRREPPLNTEAFF
TRBV10-3	TRBD1	TRBJ1-2	CAISVDRVSGYTF
TRBV29-1	-	TRBJ2-7	CSVIGPGRTYEQYF
TRBV5-4	-	TRBJ1-1	CASSLGGLTRTEAFF
TRBV7-9	-	TRBJ2-7	CASSSATSYEQYF
TRBV7-2	TRBD2	TRBJ2-1	CASRWGASGTRASEQFF
TRBV2	-	TRBJ1-3	CASRRVPGNTIYF
TRBV7-7	TRBD2	TRBJ2-3	CASSLGLAGADTQYF
TRBV30	TRBD1	TRBJ2-1	CAWSETGGWGNEQFF
TRBV10-3	-	TRBJ1-5	CAISGGKQGPQPQHF
TRBV11-2	-	TRBJ2-6	CASSLDSGANVLTF
TRBV27	TRBD1	TRBJ2-1	CASSFSRGLYNEQFF
TRBV7-9	-	TRBJ2-3	CASSLTFPTDTQYF
TRBV18	-	TRBJ2-6	CASSPVKGYSGANVLTF
TRBV5-1	TRBD1	TRBJ1-1	CASSPDRGYSTEAFF
TRBV18	TRBD2	TRBJ2-1	CASSPRWTSGADEQFF
TRBV6-1	-	TRBJ1-1	CASSAGMNTEAFF
TRBV28	TRBD1	TRBJ1-2	CASSLGGTGNYGYTF
TRBV5-1	-	TRBJ2-3	CASSLGKTEGDTQYF
TRBV28	-	TRBJ1-2	CASSWTDVHGGYTF
TRBV27	-	TRBJ2-7	CASGRGSYEQYF
TRBV9	TRBD1	TRBJ2-4	CASSPSPTGGRQGIQYF
TRBV11-1	-	TRBJ2-6	CASSNSLGGANVLTF
TRBV14	TRBD2	TRBJ2-1	CASSQARTRTRNEQFF
TRBV6-5	TRBD1	TRBJ1-1	CASSFRQGDNTEAFF
TRBV10-3	-	TRBJ1-4	CAISRVTPGDLFF
TRBV5-1	-	TRBJ2-1	CASSLVPPGHGSGPGTFF